These T cell receptor beta chains were read from a single sample in a study of shared clonotypes between healthy human individuals. Data came from immunoSEQ multiplex PCR; TCRdb stores just in-frame clones and leaves some out. The table shows fewer than 2.5 million clones, with 80% to 95% occurring only once. Input material: naive CD4+ T cells from PBMCs. The receptors derive from a man between 18 and 29 years old in good health. Some clones in this sample may be carry-over from other donors' samples. The CDR3 runs from the conserved cysteine through the conserved F or W. Each record gives: CDR3 protein, CDR3 DNA, clone size, D gene, V gene, J gene. A D gene is named only where the DNA matches it firmly. Expanded clones get a size class; other rows say once, few or many, or leave the size out.

cdr3_aa: CASRWRAGISNQPQHF; cdr3_nt: TGTGCAAGTCGCTGGCGGGCGGGGATCAGCAATCAGCCCCAGCATTTT; clone_size: once; d_call: .; v_call: TRBV12-2; j_call: TRBJ1-5
cdr3_aa: CASKYQLDQPQHF; cdr3_nt: TGTGCCAGCAAGTACCAGTTAGATCAGCCCCAGCATTTT; clone_size: .; d_call: .; v_call: TRBV2; j_call: TRBJ1-5
cdr3_aa: CASSQSSQTNYGYTF; cdr3_nt: TGTGCCAGCAGCCAATCGTCGCAGACTAACTATGGCTACACCTTC; clone_size: .; d_call: .; v_call: TRBV16; j_call: TRBJ1-2
cdr3_aa: CASSPPGAVYGYTF; cdr3_nt: TGTGCCAGCAGCCCCCCCGGGGCTGTATATGGCTACACCTTC; clone_size: .; d_call: .; v_call: TRBV7-2; j_call: TRBJ1-2
cdr3_aa: CASSLSIARFADTQYF; cdr3_nt: TGTGCCAGCAGCTTAAGTATCGCACGGTTCGCAGATACGCAGTATTTT; clone_size: .; d_call: .; v_call: TRBV7-6; j_call: TRBJ2-3
cdr3_aa: CASSLRGSNYGYTF; cdr3_nt: TGTGCCAGCAGTCTACGAGGGTCTAACTATGGCTACACCTTC; clone_size: .; d_call: .; v_call: TRBV7-9; j_call: TRBJ1-2
cdr3_aa: CASSSNPGGTGVLNEQFF; cdr3_nt: TGTGCCAGCAGCTCAAACCCCGGGGGGACAGGGGTTTTGAATGAGCAGTTCTTC; clone_size: .; d_call: TRBD1; v_call: TRBV7-3; j_call: TRBJ2-1
cdr3_aa: CASSPKWGSGTPHTGELFF; cdr3_nt: TGTGCCAGCAGCCCCAAGTGGGGTAGCGGGACCCCCCACACCGGGGAGCTGTTTTTT; clone_size: .; d_call: TRBD2; v_call: TRBV11-3; j_call: TRBJ2-2
cdr3_aa: CASSYARAGGAYEQYF; cdr3_nt: TGTGCCAGCAGTTACGCGCGAGCGGGAGGAGCCTACGAGCAGTACTTC; clone_size: .; d_call: TRBD2; v_call: TRBV6-6; j_call: TRBJ2-7
cdr3_aa: CASSLVSPYEQYF; cdr3_nt: TGTGCCAGCAGCTTAGTAAGTCCATACGAGCAGTACTTC; clone_size: once; d_call: .; v_call: TRBV7-2; j_call: TRBJ2-7
cdr3_aa: CAISGQQGSTDTQYF; cdr3_nt: TGTGCCATCAGTGGACAACAGGGAAGCACAGATACGCAGTATTTT; clone_size: .; d_call: .; v_call: TRBV10-3; j_call: TRBJ2-3
cdr3_aa: CASRLGRENTEAFF; cdr3_nt: TGTGCCAGCAGATTGGGACGGGAGAACACTGAAGCTTTCTTT; clone_size: once; d_call: .; v_call: TRBV28; j_call: TRBJ1-1
cdr3_aa: CASSLEAGYNEQFF; cdr3_nt: TGCGCCAGCAGCTTGGAGGCGGGATACAATGAGCAGTTCTTC; clone_size: .; d_call: .; v_call: TRBV5-1; j_call: TRBJ2-1
cdr3_aa: CASSQRDRGGYEQYF; cdr3_nt: TGCGCCAGCAGCCAGAGGGACAGGGGGGGATACGAGCAGTACTTC; clone_size: .; d_call: TRBD1; v_call: TRBV4-1; j_call: TRBJ2-7
cdr3_aa: CASSLAAGVDLTGELFF; cdr3_nt: TGTGCCAGCAGCTTAGCTGCGGGAGTGGATCTCACCGGGGAGCTGTTTTTT; clone_size: .; d_call: TRBD2; v_call: TRBV7-3; j_call: TRBJ2-2
cdr3_aa: CASKTSGSASEQYF; cdr3_nt: TGTGCCAGCAAGACTAGCGGGAGTGCCTCCGAGCAGTACTTC; clone_size: .; d_call: TRBD2; v_call: TRBV2; j_call: TRBJ2-7
cdr3_aa: CATSRDSGVRYF; cdr3_nt: TGTGCCACCAGCAGAGATTCGGGGGTCAGGTACTTC; clone_size: .; d_call: .; v_call: TRBV15; j_call: TRBJ2-7
cdr3_aa: CASSLSRGEQYF; cdr3_nt: TGTGCCAGCAGCTTGAGCAGGGGGGAGCAGTACTTC; clone_size: .; d_call: TRBD1; v_call: TRBV5-6; j_call: TRBJ2-7
cdr3_aa: CAWSGREGGETQYF; cdr3_nt: TGTGCCTGGAGCGGGAGGGAGGGGGGAGAGACCCAGTACTTC; clone_size: once; d_call: TRBD2; v_call: TRBV30; j_call: TRBJ2-5
cdr3_aa: CASSLSRVYLTGEQYF; cdr3_nt: TGTGCCAGCAGCTTGTCCAGGGTGTACCTTACTGGGGAGCAGTACTTC; clone_size: .; d_call: .; v_call: TRBV5-8; j_call: TRBJ2-7
cdr3_aa: CASSLGPIVYNEQFF; cdr3_nt: TGTGCCAGCTCACTGGGCCCTATAGTATACAATGAGCAGTTCTTC; clone_size: .; d_call: .; v_call: TRBV18; j_call: TRBJ2-1
cdr3_aa: CASSLGAARQGFEQFF; cdr3_nt: TGTGCCAGCAGTTTAGGCGCGGCAAGGCAGGGATTTGAGCAGTTCTTC; clone_size: .; d_call: .; v_call: TRBV27; j_call: TRBJ2-1
cdr3_aa: CALHRDKNYEQYF; cdr3_nt: TGTGCCTTACACCGGGACAAGAACTACGAGCAGTACTTC; clone_size: .; d_call: .; v_call: TRBV30; j_call: TRBJ2-7
cdr3_aa: CAWSVKGIYGYTF; cdr3_nt: TGTGCCTGGAGTGTAAAGGGGATCTATGGCTACACCTTC; clone_size: .; d_call: .; v_call: TRBV30; j_call: TRBJ1-2
cdr3_aa: CASSFGSTEAGEQFF; cdr3_nt: TGTGCCAGCAGCTTTGGTAGTACCGAAGCCGGTGAGCAGTTCTTC; clone_size: .; d_call: .; v_call: TRBV7-3; j_call: TRBJ2-1
cdr3_aa: CASSLFYGGSSYNEQFF; cdr3_nt: TGCGCCAGCAGCTTGTTCTATGGCGGGAGCAGCTACAATGAGCAGTTCTTC; clone_size: .; d_call: TRBD2; v_call: TRBV5-1; j_call: TRBJ2-1
cdr3_aa: CASSLGLTVGSYGYTF; cdr3_nt: TGTGCCAGCAGCTTAGGGCTAACAGTGGGGTCCTATGGCTACACCTTC; clone_size: .; d_call: .; v_call: TRBV7-2; j_call: TRBJ1-2
cdr3_aa: CAISASGGEETQYF; cdr3_nt: TGTGCCATCAGCGCTAGCGGGGGAGAAGAGACCCAGTACTTC; clone_size: .; d_call: TRBD2; v_call: TRBV10-3; j_call: TRBJ2-5
cdr3_aa: CASSVAGALEQFF; cdr3_nt: TGTGCCAGCAGCGTAGCAGGGGCGCTTGAGCAGTTCTTC; clone_size: .; d_call: .; v_call: TRBV9; j_call: TRBJ2-1
cdr3_aa: CASSPTTAGSTEAFF; cdr3_nt: TGTGCCAGCAGCCCCACGACGGCGGGTTCCACGGAAGCTTTCTTT; clone_size: once; d_call: .; v_call: TRBV7-2; j_call: TRBJ1-1
cdr3_aa: CASSRRGGANEKLFF; cdr3_nt: TGTGCCAGCAGCCGTCGTGGAGGGGCTAATGAAAAACTGTTTTTT; clone_size: .; d_call: .; v_call: TRBV9; j_call: TRBJ1-4
cdr3_aa: CASSPGSPKNIQYF; cdr3_nt: TGTGCCAGCTCACCCGGGTCGCCAAAAAACATTCAGTACTTC; clone_size: .; d_call: .; v_call: TRBV18; j_call: TRBJ2-4
cdr3_aa: CASRPGTGTFYEQYF; cdr3_nt: TGTGCCAGCAGACCCGGGACAGGGACTTTCTACGAGCAGTACTTC; clone_size: .; d_call: TRBD1; v_call: TRBV28; j_call: TRBJ2-7
cdr3_aa: CASSYSSSGANVLTF; cdr3_nt: TGTGCCAGCAGTTACTCGAGCTCTGGGGCCAACGTCCTGACTTTC; clone_size: .; d_call: .; v_call: TRBV6-6; j_call: TRBJ2-6
cdr3_aa: CASSLPGTTKPEQFF; cdr3_nt: TGTGCCAGCAGTTTGCCCGGGACCACGAAGCCTGAGCAGTTCTTC; clone_size: .; d_call: .; v_call: TRBV27; j_call: TRBJ2-1
cdr3_aa: CASSGLGSYNEQFF; cdr3_nt: TGTGCCAGTAGTGGCCTAGGCTCCTACAATGAGCAGTTCTTC; clone_size: .; d_call: .; v_call: TRBV19; j_call: TRBJ2-1
cdr3_aa: CASSFVKTGGTSGRASEQFF; cdr3_nt: TGTGCCAGCAGTTTCGTTAAGACAGGCGGGACTAGCGGGAGGGCCAGTGAGCAGTTCTTC; clone_size: .; d_call: TRBD2; v_call: TRBV28; j_call: TRBJ2-1
cdr3_aa: CARPENGADTDTQYF; cdr3_nt: TGTGCCAGGCCCGAGAATGGAGCGGATACAGATACGCAGTATTTT; clone_size: once; d_call: .; v_call: TRBV11-2; j_call: TRBJ2-3
cdr3_aa: CASSYGTSPTGELFF; cdr3_nt: TGTGCCAGCAGTTACGGGACTAGCCCGACCGGGGAGCTGTTTTTT; clone_size: .; d_call: TRBD2; v_call: TRBV6-5; j_call: TRBJ2-2
cdr3_aa: CASSYLSGESGYTF; cdr3_nt: TGTGCCAGCAGTTACTTGAGTGGGGAAAGTGGCTACACCTTC; clone_size: .; d_call: .; v_call: TRBV6-5; j_call: TRBJ1-2
cdr3_aa: CASSLESVNEQYF; cdr3_nt: TGTGCCAGCAGCTTAGAGTCGGTTAACGAGCAGTACTTC; clone_size: .; d_call: .; v_call: TRBV11-2; j_call: TRBJ2-7
cdr3_aa: CASSPSVGQVNTEAFF; cdr3_nt: TGTGCCAGCAGCCCTTCGGTGGGCCAGGTTAACACTGAAGCTTTCTTT; clone_size: .; d_call: .; v_call: TRBV11-1; j_call: TRBJ1-1
cdr3_aa: CASSSVTTYEQYF; cdr3_nt: TGTGCCAGCAGCTCGGTCACGACCTACGAGCAGTACTTC; clone_size: .; d_call: .; v_call: TRBV6-5; j_call: TRBJ2-7
cdr3_aa: CASSTQRGPGEQYF; cdr3_nt: TGTGCCAGCAGTACACAGCGGGGGCCGGGCGAGCAGTACTTC; clone_size: .; d_call: TRBD2; v_call: TRBV7-2; j_call: TRBJ2-7
cdr3_aa: CASSGANVLTF; cdr3_nt: TGTGCCAGTTCTGGGGCCAACGTCCTGACTTTC; clone_size: once; d_call: .; v_call: TRBV6-5; j_call: TRBJ2-6
cdr3_aa: CASSGTLRLAGYTF; cdr3_nt: TGTGCCAGCAGTGGGACACTCAGACTGGCGGGCTACACCTTC; clone_size: .; d_call: .; v_call: TRBV28; j_call: TRBJ1-2
cdr3_aa: CASSDREGYTEAFF; cdr3_nt: TGTGCCAGCAGCGACAGGGAAGGGTACACTGAAGCTTTCTTT; clone_size: .; d_call: TRBD1; v_call: TRBV2; j_call: TRBJ1-1
cdr3_aa: CASSLIGSGEETQYF; cdr3_nt: TGTGCCAGCAGCTTAATTGGGTCAGGGGAAGAGACCCAGTACTTC; clone_size: .; d_call: .; v_call: TRBV7-3; j_call: TRBJ2-5
cdr3_aa: CSAQGYRDAFF; cdr3_nt: TGCAGTGCTCAGGGGTACCGTGACGCTTTCTTT; clone_size: .; d_call: .; v_call: TRBV20-1; j_call: TRBJ1-1
cdr3_aa: CASTSPSGLGANEQFF; cdr3_nt: TGTGCCAGCACCTCCCCCTCCGGCCTGGGGGCCAATGAGCAGTTCTTC; clone_size: .; d_call: .; v_call: TRBV27; j_call: TRBJ2-1
cdr3_aa: CASSLGTGVNTEAFF; cdr3_nt: TGTGCCAGCAGTTTAGGGACAGGAGTGAACACTGAAGCTTTCTTT; clone_size: .; d_call: TRBD1; v_call: TRBV6-5; j_call: TRBJ1-1